This T cell receptor (beta chain) was sequenced for a study of T-cell reconstitution after alpha-beta-depleted transplantation in children. Study results and limitations: Several hundred expanded graft clones reportedly gave rise to the alpha-beta T cells present about two months after transplant. Diversity of TCRbeta at day 60 was high in some patients, arising from surviving recipient T cells and thymic progenitors.

As for this clonotype: Its antigen is unknown.

Preparing the TCRbeta library involved the use of unique molecular identifiers. TCRdb ran MiXCR on the PCR reads and lists one entry per CDR3 protein. The data hold roughly 30,000 distinct CDR3 sequences, with around 7% observed a single time. The V gene end was trimmed by 4 bases and the J gene end by 1 base; junction bases not matched to a gene: 8. This CDR3 is built from 18 residues. Germline values: CDR1 PRHDT, CDR2 FYEKMQ (reference sequence). Specimen: peripheral blood, collected 60 days after TCRalphabeta/CD19-depleted stem cell transplant. This TCR was sampled from a child under two years old who had a stem cell transplant for acute myeloid leukemia, so the T cells may come from the graft donor. The rearrangement links TRBV13 to TRBJ2-5; TRBD2 agrees at 14 bases. The CDR3: CASSSPGLAGAGQETQYF. CDR3 bases: TGTGCCAGCAGCTCTCCGGGACTAGCGGGGGCAGGCCAAGAGACCCAGTACTTC.